Sequencing of this T cell receptor beta chain was carried out in a study of T cells after yellow fever vaccination. TCRdb re-derived calls from the 5' RACE reads in MiXCR, one entry per CDR3 protein. The top ten clones hold 15% to 20% of a sample with about 430,000 distinct CDR3 sequences, approximately 18% of them seen once. The CDR3 runs to 15 residues. Germline CDR1 reads SSHAT; CDR2 reads FNYEAQ (reference sequence). This clonotype was observed a few times. Its antigen is undetermined. The junction differs from germline at one of its ends, possibly a read error. Study-level points and caveats: On re-exposure, the response was weaker but peaked faster, at day 5 versus 15.

The source of this sequence is a man aged 18 to 29 who received the YFV17D yellow fever vaccine. The rearrangement joins TRBV7-7 to TRBJ1-6, with D uncertain. Sequences were derived from PBMCs, sampled before the yellow fever booster vaccination. In DNA form, the CDR3 reads TGTGCTAGCAGCTTAGGCACGGCGAATAATTCACCCCTCCACTTT. Translating it yields CASSLGTANNSPLHF.